The rows below give T cell receptor beta chains drawn from one sample of a study of blood T cell repertoires in COVID-19. TCRdb's table, derived via immunoSEQ multiplex PCR, lists solely in-frame clones and lacks some. The table has tens of thousands of clones, approximately 84% seen once. Sequencing was performed on peripheral blood. Source of these receptors: a human donor in a cohort sampled during active COVID-19. The conserved cysteine and the conserved F or W are not part of the CDR3 here. Fields, in order: V gene, J gene, CDR3 protein.

V gene: TRBV6-5; J gene: TRBJ2-5; CDR3 protein: ASSRGQVKETQY
V gene: TRBV19; J gene: TRBJ1-5; CDR3 protein: ASSIDPREGSWPQH
V gene: TRBV30; J gene: TRBJ2-3; CDR3 protein: AWKKLAGFTDTQY
V gene: TRBV5-1; J gene: TRBJ2-3; CDR3 protein: ASSLAGAGITSTDTQY
V gene: TRBV7-2; J gene: TRBJ1-2; CDR3 protein: ASSLGEQGFYGYT
V gene: TRBV11-2; J gene: TRBJ1-3; CDR3 protein: ASSAGTGAGNTIY
V gene: TRBV10-1; J gene: TRBJ2-3; CDR3 protein: ASRSPQQGLSTDTQY
V gene: TRBV30; J gene: TRBJ1-6; CDR3 protein: AWSNRGGSPLH
V gene: TRBV5-1; J gene: TRBJ2-7; CDR3 protein: ASALGAGRAYEQY
V gene: TRBV30; J gene: TRBJ2-5; CDR3 protein: AWSVRRSGLAGGMRYQETQY
V gene: TRBV19; J gene: TRBJ2-1; CDR3 protein: ASLPGGQGDSPF
V gene: TRBV5-6; J gene: TRBJ2-1; CDR3 protein: ASSPGLAGYNEQF
V gene: TRBV5-5; J gene: TRBJ2-7; CDR3 protein: ASSKLAGNEQY
V gene: TRBV6-4; J gene: TRBJ2-1; CDR3 protein: ASSRTGVNEQF
V gene: TRBV28; J gene: TRBJ1-5; CDR3 protein: ASGETGRGEHSNQPQH
V gene: TRBV5-4; J gene: TRBJ1-1; CDR3 protein: ASSFRGTEAF
V gene: TRBV11-2; J gene: TRBJ2-3; CDR3 protein: ASSLVLGLAGESTDTQY
V gene: TRBV5-5; J gene: TRBJ1-1; CDR3 protein: ASSQRASQGPNRNTEAF
V gene: TRBV19; J gene: TRBJ2-2; CDR3 protein: ASSNPSGGNTGELF
V gene: TRBV15; J gene: TRBJ1-4; CDR3 protein: ATSRDRGGPAEKLF
V gene: TRBV19; J gene: TRBJ1-1; CDR3 protein: ASSIDRDRGWRAEAF
V gene: TRBV9; J gene: TRBJ1-2; CDR3 protein: ASSATGRNYGYT
V gene: TRBV28; J gene: TRBJ1-1; CDR3 protein: ASSETGGMGTEAF
V gene: TRBV24-1; J gene: TRBJ2-1; CDR3 protein: ATSGGATGINEQF
V gene: TRBV7-8; J gene: TRBJ1-2; CDR3 protein: ASSSFMGDRGGYGYT
V gene: TRBV9; J gene: TRBJ2-1; CDR3 protein: ASSVDEGNYNEQF
V gene: TRBV14; J gene: TRBJ2-2; CDR3 protein: ASSPVIHGELF
V gene: TRBV7-2; J gene: TRBJ2-5; CDR3 protein: ASSRERGGRKTQY
V gene: TRBV2; J gene: TRBJ2-2; CDR3 protein: ASSGTSGGAMELF
V gene: TRBV27; J gene: TRBJ2-3; CDR3 protein: ASRSGGVSYTQY
V gene: TRBV2; J gene: TRBJ2-1; CDR3 protein: ARGLAPLTINEQF
V gene: TRBV2; J gene: TRBJ2-5; CDR3 protein: ASSSGNQETQY
V gene: TRBV7-8; J gene: TRBJ2-2; CDR3 protein: ASSFSQNTGELF
V gene: TRBV30; J gene: TRBJ2-7; CDR3 protein: AWDGTGSLRRDEQY
V gene: TRBV11-3; J gene: TRBJ2-6; CDR3 protein: ASSQTGPGSGANVLT
V gene: TRBV4-1; J gene: TRBJ2-3; CDR3 protein: ASSQLADFTDTQY
V gene: TRBV5-1; J gene: TRBJ1-6; CDR3 protein: ASSDGATGSPLH
V gene: TRBV27; J gene: TRBJ2-7; CDR3 protein: ASSSRGQVTYEQY
V gene: TRBV5-1; J gene: TRBJ1-2; CDR3 protein: ASSNAAQSYGYT
V gene: TRBV7-2; J gene: .; CDR3 protein: ASSRLPGLAGVGLQF
V gene: TRBV3-1/TRBV3-2; J gene: TRBJ1-1; CDR3 protein: ASSARDRVYAEAF
V gene: TRBV6-5; J gene: TRBJ2-7; CDR3 protein: ASSGIGEQY
V gene: TRBV7-2; J gene: TRBJ2-1; CDR3 protein: ASSASLPAGRF